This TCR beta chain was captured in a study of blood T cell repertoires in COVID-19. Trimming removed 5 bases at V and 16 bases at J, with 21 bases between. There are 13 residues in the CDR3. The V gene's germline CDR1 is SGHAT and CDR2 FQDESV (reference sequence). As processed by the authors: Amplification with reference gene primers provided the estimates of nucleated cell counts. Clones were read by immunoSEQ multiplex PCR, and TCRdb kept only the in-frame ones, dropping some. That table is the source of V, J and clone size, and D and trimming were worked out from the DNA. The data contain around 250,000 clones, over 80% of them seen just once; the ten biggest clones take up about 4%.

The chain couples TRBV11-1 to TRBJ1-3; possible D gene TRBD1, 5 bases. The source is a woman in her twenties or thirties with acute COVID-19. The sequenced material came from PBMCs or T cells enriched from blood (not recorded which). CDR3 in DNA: TGTGCCAGCAGCCAGGACATGTCTCGTGATGTTTATTTT. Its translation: CASSQDMSRDVYF.